This T cell receptor (beta chain) was recorded in a study of T-cell memory formation after mild COVID-19. The wider study: The study found TCR clusters largely donor specific.

The CDR3 consists of 15 residues. The germline CDR1 and CDR2 sequences are SQVTM and ANQGSEA. The V segment lost 4 bases and the J segment 5 bases; nucleotides outside the gene matches: 12. 5'RACE primed at constant segments yielded TCR alpha and TCR beta cDNA libraries bearing sample barcodes and UMIs. TCRdb independently ran MiXCR on the 5' RACE reads; one entry per CDR3 protein. The data hold more than 250,000 distinct CDR3 sequences, with under 20% observed a single time. The sample holds a few counts of this clonotype. The antigen is not known. Findings and limits, study-wide: Most CD4+ clones that shrank were in CM and EM, while CD8+ ones turned up in EMRA.

This TCR was sampled from a young man who had mild COVID-19 (a few samples of this study predate the infection). Cell type and time point are not known. The source material was PBMCs or a T cell subset sorted from them (not recorded which). The chain has TRBV29-1 and TRBJ2-7; 9 bases match TRBD1. CDR3 coding DNA: TGCAGCGTTGGGTATGGGGACAGGGTACGAAACGAGCAGTACTTC. This translates into CSVGYGDRVRNEQYF.